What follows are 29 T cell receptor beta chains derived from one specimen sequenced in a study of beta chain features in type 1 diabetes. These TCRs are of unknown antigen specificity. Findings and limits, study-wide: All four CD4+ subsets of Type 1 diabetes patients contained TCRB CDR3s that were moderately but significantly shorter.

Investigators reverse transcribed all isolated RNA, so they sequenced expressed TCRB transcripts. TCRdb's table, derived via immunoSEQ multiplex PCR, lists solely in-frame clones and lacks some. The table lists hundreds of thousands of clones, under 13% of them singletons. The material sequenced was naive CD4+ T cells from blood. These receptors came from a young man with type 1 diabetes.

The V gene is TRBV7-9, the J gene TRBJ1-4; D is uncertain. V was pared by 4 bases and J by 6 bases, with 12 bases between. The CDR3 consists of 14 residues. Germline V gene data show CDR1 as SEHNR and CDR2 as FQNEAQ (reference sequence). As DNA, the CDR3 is TGTGCCAGCAGCTCTACTGGGCAGGATGAAAAACTGTTTTTT. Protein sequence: CASSSTGQDEKLFF.

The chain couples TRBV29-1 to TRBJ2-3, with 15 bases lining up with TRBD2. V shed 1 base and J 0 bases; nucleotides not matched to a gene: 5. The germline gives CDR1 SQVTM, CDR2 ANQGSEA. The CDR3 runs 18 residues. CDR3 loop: CSVEGTSGGESSTDTQYF. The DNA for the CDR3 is TGCAGCGTTGAAGGGACTAGCGGGGGGGAGTCTAGCACAGATACGCAGTATTTT.

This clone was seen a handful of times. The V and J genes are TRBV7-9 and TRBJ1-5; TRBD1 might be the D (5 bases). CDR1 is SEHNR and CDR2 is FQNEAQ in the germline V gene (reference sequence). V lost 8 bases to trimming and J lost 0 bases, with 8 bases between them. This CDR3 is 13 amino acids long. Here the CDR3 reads CASSTDSNQPQHF. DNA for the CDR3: TGTGCCAGCTCGACAGATAGCAATCAGCCCCAGCATTTT.

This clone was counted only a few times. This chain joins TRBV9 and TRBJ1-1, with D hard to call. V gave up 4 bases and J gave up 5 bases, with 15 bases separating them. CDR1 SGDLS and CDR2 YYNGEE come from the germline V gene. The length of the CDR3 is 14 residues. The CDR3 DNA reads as TGTGCCAGCAGCCCCAGCCCCAGAGGAACTGAAGCTTTCTTT. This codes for CASSPSPRGTEAFF.

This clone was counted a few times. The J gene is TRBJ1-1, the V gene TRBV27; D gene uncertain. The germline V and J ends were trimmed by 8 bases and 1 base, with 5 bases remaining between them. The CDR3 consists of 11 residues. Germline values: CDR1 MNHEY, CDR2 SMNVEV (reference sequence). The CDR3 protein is CASFRNTEAFF. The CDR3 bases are TGTGCCAGCTTCAGGAACACTGAAGCTTTCTTT.

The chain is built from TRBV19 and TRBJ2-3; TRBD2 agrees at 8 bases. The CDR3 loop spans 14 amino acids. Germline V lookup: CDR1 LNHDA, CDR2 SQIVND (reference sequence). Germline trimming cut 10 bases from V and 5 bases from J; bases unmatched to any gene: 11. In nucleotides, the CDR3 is TGTGCCACACGCGACGGGGGGGTTCGAGATACGCAGTATTTT. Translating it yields CATRDGGVRDTQYF.

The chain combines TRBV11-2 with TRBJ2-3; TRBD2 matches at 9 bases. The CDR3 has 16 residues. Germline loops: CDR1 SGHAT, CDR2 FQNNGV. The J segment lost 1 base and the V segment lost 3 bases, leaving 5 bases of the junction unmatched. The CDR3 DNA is TGTGCCAGCAGCTTCCACAAGCGGGGGGGCACAGATACGCAGTATTTT. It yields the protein CASSFHKRGGTDTQYF.

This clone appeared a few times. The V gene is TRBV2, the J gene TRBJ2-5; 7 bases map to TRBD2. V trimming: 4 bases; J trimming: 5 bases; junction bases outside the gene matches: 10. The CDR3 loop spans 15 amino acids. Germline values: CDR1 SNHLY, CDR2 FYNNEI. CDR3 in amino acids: CASSVGSQAGETQYF. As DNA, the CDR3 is TGTGCCAGCAGTGTTGGCAGTCAAGCGGGGGAGACCCAGTACTTC.

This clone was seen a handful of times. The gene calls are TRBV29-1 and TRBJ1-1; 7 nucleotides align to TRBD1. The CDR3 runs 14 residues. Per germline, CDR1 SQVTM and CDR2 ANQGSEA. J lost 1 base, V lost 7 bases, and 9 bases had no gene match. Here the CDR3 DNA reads TGCAGCGCCCACCTCAGGACAGGGAACACTGAAGCTTTCTTT. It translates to CSAHLRTGNTEAFF.

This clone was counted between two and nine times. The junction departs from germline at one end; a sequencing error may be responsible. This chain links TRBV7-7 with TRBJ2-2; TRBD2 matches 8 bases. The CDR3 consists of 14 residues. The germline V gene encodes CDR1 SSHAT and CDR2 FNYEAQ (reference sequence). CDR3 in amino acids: CASRPGTSAGELFF. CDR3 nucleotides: TGTGCTAGCAGGCCCGGGACTAGTGCCGGGGAGCTGTTTTTT.

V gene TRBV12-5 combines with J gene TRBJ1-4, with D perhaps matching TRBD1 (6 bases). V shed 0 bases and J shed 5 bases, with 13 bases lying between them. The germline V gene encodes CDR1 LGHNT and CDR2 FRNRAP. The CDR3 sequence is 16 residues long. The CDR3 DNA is TGTGCTAGTGGTTTGGTCCAGGGGACCGGGAATGAAAAACTGTTTTTT. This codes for CASGLVQGTGNEKLFF.

This CDR3 is CSGGGAYEQYF. CDR3 bases: TGCAGCGGGGGGGGAGCTTACGAGCAGTACTTC. This chain links TRBV29-1 with TRBJ2-7, with TRBD2 matching over 7 bases. J lost 4 bases, V lost 7 bases, and 4 bases had no gene match. The CDR3 is 11 residues long. CDR1 and CDR2 from the germline V gene are SQVTM and ANQGSEA.

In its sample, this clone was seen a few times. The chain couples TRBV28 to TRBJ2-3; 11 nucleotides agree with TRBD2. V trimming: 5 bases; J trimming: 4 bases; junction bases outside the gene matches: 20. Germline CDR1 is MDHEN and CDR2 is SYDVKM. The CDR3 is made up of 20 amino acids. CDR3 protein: CASSAILGPLAGGSPDTQYF. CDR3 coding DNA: TGTGCCAGCAGTGCCATATTGGGGCCCTTAGCGGGGGGGTCTCCAGATACGCAGTATTTT.

CDR3 coding DNA: TGTGCCAGCAGCCCTGAGGGGGGGAAAGAGACCCAGTACTTC. Translating it yields CASSPEGGKETQYF. The chain uses TRBV4-2 and TRBJ2-5, with D perhaps TRBD2 (7 bases). The CDR3 has 14 amino acids. Germline lookup yields CDR1 LGHNA and CDR2 YNFKEQ. The V gene lost 4 bases and the J gene lost 3 bases, with 12 bases spanning the gap.

Written as DNA, the CDR3 is TGTGCCAGCAGCTGGGTGGGGGACAGAAACACCGGGGAGCTGTTTTTT. It codes for CASSWVGDRNTGELFF. The chain is built from TRBV5-6 and TRBJ2-2, with 7 bases lining up with TRBD1. This CDR3 region has 16 residues. Germline V gives CDR1 SGHDT, CDR2 YYEEEE. V gave up 3 bases and J gave up 2 bases; unmatched junction bases: 7. Supplemented by reference TRBV5-6 and TRBJ2-2, the full variable domain reads DAGVTQSPTHLIKTRGQQVTLRCSPKSGHDTVSWYQQALGQGPQFIFQYYEEEERQRGNFPDRFSGHQFPNYSSELNVNALLLGDSALYLCASSWVGDRNTGELFFGEGSRLTVL.

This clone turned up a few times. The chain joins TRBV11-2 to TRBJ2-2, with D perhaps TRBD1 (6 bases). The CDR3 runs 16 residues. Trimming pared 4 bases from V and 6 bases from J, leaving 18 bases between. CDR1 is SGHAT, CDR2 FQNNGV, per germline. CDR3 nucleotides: TGTGCCAGCAGCTCTAACCCAGGGGTCGAGTCCGGGGAGCTGTTTTTT. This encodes CASSSNPGVESGELFF.

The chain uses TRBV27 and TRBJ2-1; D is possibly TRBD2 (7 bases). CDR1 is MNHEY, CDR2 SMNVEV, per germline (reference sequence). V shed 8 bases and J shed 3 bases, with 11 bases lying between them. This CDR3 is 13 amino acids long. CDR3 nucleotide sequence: TGTGCCAGCCAGGGAGGGGGCTACAATGAGCAGTTCTTC. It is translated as CASQGGGYNEQFF.

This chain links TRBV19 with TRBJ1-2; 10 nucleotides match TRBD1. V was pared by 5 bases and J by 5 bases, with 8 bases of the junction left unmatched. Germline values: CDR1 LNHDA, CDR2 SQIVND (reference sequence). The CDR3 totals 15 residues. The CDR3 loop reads CASSPWTGGNYGYTF. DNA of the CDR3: TGTGCCAGTAGTCCATGGACAGGGGGAAATTATGGCTACACCTTC.

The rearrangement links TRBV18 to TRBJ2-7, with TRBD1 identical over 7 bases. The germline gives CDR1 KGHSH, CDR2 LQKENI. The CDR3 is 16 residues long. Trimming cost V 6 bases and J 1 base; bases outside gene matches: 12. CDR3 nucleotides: TGTGCCAGCTCTCGCGGACAGGCAGCTATTTCCTACGAGCAGTACTTC. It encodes CASSRGQAAISYEQYF.

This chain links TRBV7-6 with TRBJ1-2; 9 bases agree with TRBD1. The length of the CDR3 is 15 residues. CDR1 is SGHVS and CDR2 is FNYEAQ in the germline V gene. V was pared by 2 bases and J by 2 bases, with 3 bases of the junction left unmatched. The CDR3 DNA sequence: TGTGCCAGCAGCTTAACGGACAGGGGCAACTATGGCTACACCTTC. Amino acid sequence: CASSLTDRGNYGYTF. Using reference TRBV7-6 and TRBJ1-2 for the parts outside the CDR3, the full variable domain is GAGVSQSPRYKVTKRGQDVALRCDPISGHVSLYWYRQALGQGPEFLTYFNYEAQQDKSGLPNDRFSAERPEGSISTLTIQRTEQRDSAMYRCASSLTDRGNYGYTFGSGTRLTVV.

The CDR3 DNA follows: TGTGCCTTTTCCGAACGACTACGCCTAGAGACCCAGTACTTC. This gives the protein CAFSERLRLETQYF. The chain employs TRBV21-1 and TRBJ2-5; TRBD2 is the table's D call and was not checked against the DNA. TRBV21-1 counts as a pseudogene. CDR3 length: 14 amino acids.

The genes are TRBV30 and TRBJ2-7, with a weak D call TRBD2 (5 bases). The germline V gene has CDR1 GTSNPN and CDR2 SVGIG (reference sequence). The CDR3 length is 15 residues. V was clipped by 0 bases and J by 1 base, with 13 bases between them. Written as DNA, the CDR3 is TGTGCCTGGAGTGTCTCCTTCCGGGGATCCTACGAGCAGTACTTC. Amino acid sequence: CAWSVSFRGSYEQYF.

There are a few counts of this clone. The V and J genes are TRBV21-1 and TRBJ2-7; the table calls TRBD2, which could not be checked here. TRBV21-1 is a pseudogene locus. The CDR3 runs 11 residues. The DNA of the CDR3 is TGTGCCAGCAGCCGAGCCTACGAGCAGTACTTC. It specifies CASSRAYEQYF.

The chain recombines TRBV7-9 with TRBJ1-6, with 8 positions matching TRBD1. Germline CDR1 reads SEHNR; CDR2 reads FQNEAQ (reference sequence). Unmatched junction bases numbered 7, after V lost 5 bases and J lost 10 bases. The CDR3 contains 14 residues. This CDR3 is CASSRQGLRSPLHF. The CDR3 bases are TGTGCCAGCAGCCGACAGGGGCTTCGATCACCCCTCCACTTT.

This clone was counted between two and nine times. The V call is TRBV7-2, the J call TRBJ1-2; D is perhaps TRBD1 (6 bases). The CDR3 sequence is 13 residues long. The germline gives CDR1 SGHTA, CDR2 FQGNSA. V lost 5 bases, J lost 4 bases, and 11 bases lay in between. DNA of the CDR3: TGTGCCAGCAGCCACGGACAGCTCTATGGCTACACCTTC. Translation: CASSHGQLYGYTF.

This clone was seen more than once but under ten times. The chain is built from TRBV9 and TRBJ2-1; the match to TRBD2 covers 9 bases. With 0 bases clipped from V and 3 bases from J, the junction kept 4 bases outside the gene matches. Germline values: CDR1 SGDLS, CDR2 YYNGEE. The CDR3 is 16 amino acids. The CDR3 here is CASSVEKRGVYNEQFF. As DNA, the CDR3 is TGTGCCAGCAGCGTAGAGAAGCGGGGGGTCTACAATGAGCAGTTCTTC.

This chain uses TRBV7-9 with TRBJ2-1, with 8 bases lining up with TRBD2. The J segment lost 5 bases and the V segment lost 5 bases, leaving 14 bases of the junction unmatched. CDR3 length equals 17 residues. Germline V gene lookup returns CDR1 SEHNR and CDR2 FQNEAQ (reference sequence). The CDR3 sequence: CASSVPPGRGADNEQFF. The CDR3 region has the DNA TGTGCCAGCAGCGTACCCCCCGGGAGGGGGGCTGACAATGAGCAGTTCTTC.

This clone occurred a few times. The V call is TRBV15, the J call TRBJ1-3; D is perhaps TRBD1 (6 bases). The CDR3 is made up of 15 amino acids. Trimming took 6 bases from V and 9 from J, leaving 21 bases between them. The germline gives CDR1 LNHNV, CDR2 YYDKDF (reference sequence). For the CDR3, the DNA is TGTGCCACCAGTGGTAGGGGGACGGCGGAAAGCACCATATATTTT. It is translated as CATSGRGTAESTIYF. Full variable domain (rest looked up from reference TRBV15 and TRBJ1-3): DAMVIQNPRYQVTQFGKPVTLSCSQTLNHNVMYWYQQKSSQAPKLLFHYYDKDFNNEADTPDNFQSRRPNTSFCFLDIRSPGLGDTAMYLCATSGRGTAESTIYFGEGSWLTVV.

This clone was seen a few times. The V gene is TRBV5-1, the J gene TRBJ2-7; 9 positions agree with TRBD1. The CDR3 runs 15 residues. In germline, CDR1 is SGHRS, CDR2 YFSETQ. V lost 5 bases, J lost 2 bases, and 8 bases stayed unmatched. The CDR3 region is CASSQAGTGPYEQYF. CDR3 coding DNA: TGCGCCAGCAGTCAGGCCGGGACAGGGCCCTACGAGCAGTACTTC.